Shown below are 23 T cell receptor beta chains from a single sample sequenced in a study of spatial heterogeneity in lung cancer. For these receptors, no antigen is known. TCRdb itself ran the 5' RACE reads through MiXCR, one entry per CDR3 protein. The sample has about 7,200 distinct CDR3 sequences; approximately 12% are singletons. Time point given: sample taken at primary tumor resection. Regarding the study as a whole: For expanded intratumoral alpha and beta TCRs, counts tracked tumor mutation counts.

Here the sequenced sample was lung tumor tissue, taken at surgery. These receptors all come from a female donor with early-stage non-small cell lung cancer.

The gene calls are TRBV20-1 and TRBJ2-5; TRBD2 matches at 8 bases. V dropped 4 bases and J dropped 2; count of bases not matched to a gene: 6. The CDR3 covers 14 residues. CDR1 is DFQATT, CDR2 SNEGSKA, per germline (reference sequence). DNA for the CDR3: TGCAGTGCTACAGACTCGGGGGGGCAAGAGACCCAGTACTTC. As protein: CSATDSGGQETQYF.

This clonotype turned up a few times. The chain combines TRBV28 with TRBJ2-5, with D perhaps matching TRBD2 (6 bases). CDR3 size: 13 residues. Trimming pared 7 bases from V and 5 bases from J, leaving 14 bases between. Germline V CDR1 and CDR2: MDHEN, SYDVKM. The CDR3 loop reads CASIRSGRETQYF. CDR3 DNA: TGTGCCAGCATCCGAAGTGGGAGGGAGACCCAGTACTTC. The entire variable domain, with the rest obtained from reference TRBV28 and TRBJ2-5, is as follows: DVKVTQSSRYLVKRTGEKVFLECVQDMDHENMFWYRQDPGLGLRLIYFSYDVKMKEKGDIPEGYSVSREKKERFSLILESASTNQTSMYLCASIRSGRETQYFGPGTRLLVL.

This clonotype occurred a few times. CDR3 nucleotide sequence: TGTGCCACCAGTGATCCCCGAACGGGCTACAATGAGCAGTTCTTC. Translated: CATSDPRTGYNEQFF. The chain couples TRBV24-1 to TRBJ2-1; D unresolved. CDR1 is KGHDR and CDR2 is SFDVKD in the germline V gene. V was cut by 3 bases and J by 3 bases, with 11 bases left in between. The CDR3 length is 15 residues.

This clonotype is medium-sized. V usage is TRBV24-1 and J usage is TRBJ2-5; D is possibly TRBD2 (6 bases). V lost 6 bases to trimming and J lost 2 bases, with 12 bases between them. Germline V gene data show CDR1 as KGHDR and CDR2 as SFDVKD. This CDR3 comprises 14 residues. CDR3 loop: CATSRGGLQETQYF. CDR3 nucleotide sequence: TGTGCCACCAGTAGAGGCGGACTACAAGAGACCCAGTACTTC.

This clonotype is deemed medium-sized. The chain is built from TRBV24-1 and TRBJ2-3; D is uncertain. The CDR3 extends over 12 amino acids. CDR1 and CDR2 from the germline V gene are KGHDR and SFDVKD. Trimming shortened V by 2 bases and J by 14 bases, and 13 bases separated the two germline ends. Here the CDR3 reads CATSDSQGRGYF. CDR3 nucleotide sequence: TGTGCCACCAGTGATTCGCAAGGGCGAGGGTATTTT.

Only a few counts were recorded for this clonotype. V is TRBV27 and J is TRBJ2-7, with D perhaps being TRBD1 or TRBD2 (5 bases each). Trimming stripped 1 base from V and 3 bases from J, with 19 bases between. Germline V gene data show CDR1 as MNHEY and CDR2 as SMNVEV (reference sequence). This CDR3 contains 17 residues. Written as DNA, the CDR3 is TGTGCCAGCAGTTTATATTGGCGCCCGGGGACGGTCTACGAGCAGTACTTC. Translated: CASSLYWRPGTVYEQYF.

This clonotype was counted between two and nine times. The gene calls are TRBV12-3 or TRBV12-4 and TRBJ1-2; 7 positions match TRBD1. J lost 7 bases, V lost 5 bases, and 16 bases had no gene match. The CDR3 runs 16 residues. The CDR3 loop is CASSHRDSPHSGGYTF. CDR3 nucleotides: TGTGCCAGCAGTCATCGGGACAGCCCACACTCAGGTGGCTACACCTTC.

The chain couples TRBV5-1 to TRBJ1-4; tentatively, D is TRBD1 (6 bases). Deletions cut 0 bases from V and 8 bases from J, with 8 bases between. Germline V gene sequence: CDR1 SGHRS, CDR2 YFSETQ. The CDR3 totals 13 residues. The CDR3 reads CASSLEQGEKLFF. The CDR3 DNA reads TGCGCCAGCAGCTTGGAGCAGGGGGAAAAACTGTTTTTT.

CDR3 sequence reads: CSARDLAGGGDTEAFF. Here the CDR3 DNA reads TGCAGTGCTAGAGATCTCGCGGGGGGCGGAGACACTGAAGCTTTCTTT. This sequence joins TRBV20-1 and TRBJ1-1; tentatively, D is TRBD1 (6 bases). The CDR3 has 16 residues. Trimming shortened V by 0 bases and J by 3 bases, and 17 bases separated the two germline ends. CDR1 is DFQATT and CDR2 is SNEGSKA in the germline V gene (reference sequence).

This clonotype was counted many times. This rearrangement joins TRBV28 to TRBJ1-5; unclear D gene. CDR3 length equals 18 residues. V lost 8 bases and J lost 4, with 27 bases in between. Per germline, CDR1 MDHEN and CDR2 SYDVKM. The CDR3 DNA reads TGTGCCAGCCCTCCAGCCCCCTCGACTTCCTGGCAAAATCAGCCCCAGCATTTT. Its protein product is CASPPAPSTSWQNQPQHF.

This clonotype was seen a few times. The gene calls are TRBV7-6 and TRBJ2-7; 9 bases line up with TRBD1. This CDR3 has 15 amino acids. The V segment lost 5 bases and the J segment 7 bases; nucleotides outside the gene matches: 12. Germline V gene lookup returns CDR1 SGHVS and CDR2 FNYEAQ. The CDR3 DNA reads as TGTGCCAGCAGCACAGGGGTACAGGGGGCCGGGGAGCAGTACTTC. It translates to CASSTGVQGAGEQYF.

This clonotype was recorded a few times. This CDR3 reads CASSLAQGQETQYF. The DNA for the CDR3 is TGCGCCAGCAGCTTGGCCCAGGGACAAGAGACCCAGTACTTC. V and J are TRBV5-1 and TRBJ2-5; possible D gene TRBD1, 5 bases. The CDR3 covers 14 residues. The germline V gene encodes CDR1 SGHRS and CDR2 YFSETQ. The V end lost 0 bases, the J end lost 2 bases, and 8 bases lay between the germline ends.

This clonotype rates as medium-sized. The chain joins TRBV4-1 to TRBJ2-5, with D maybe TRBD1 (6 bases). Trimming took 4 bases from V and 5 from J, leaving 11 bases between them. The CDR3 loop spans 13 amino acids. CDR1 is MGHRA and CDR2 is YSYEKL in the germline V gene. Written as DNA, the CDR3 is TGCGCCAGCAGCCCAACAGGGATCGAGACCCAGTACTTC. Protein product: CASSPTGIETQYF.

The V gene is TRBV12-3 or TRBV12-4, the J gene TRBJ2-3; TRBD1 is a possible D gene (8 bases). Trimming cost V 5 bases and J 3 bases, with 12 bases left between them. The CDR3 contains 14 residues. This chain's CDR3 is CASSLQGGTDTQYF. CDR3 coding DNA: TGTGCCAGCAGTCTACAGGGGGGGACAGATACGCAGTATTTT.

This clonotype is medium-sized in the sample. The chain joins TRBV11-2 to TRBJ2-3; D gene ambiguous. The CDR3 covers 14 residues. Trimming took 3 bases from V and 0 from J, leaving 7 bases between them. Germline V lookup: CDR1 SGHAT, CDR2 FQNNGV. CDR3: CASSLGRSTDTQYF. The CDR3 DNA is TGTGCCAGCAGCTTGGGCAGGAGCACAGATACGCAGTATTTT.

In this sample, this clonotype is medium-sized. This rearrangement joins TRBV10-2 to TRBJ2-1, with 11 bases matching TRBD2. Germline V CDR1 and CDR2: WSHSY, SAAADI. Losses at the gene ends were 4 bases for V and 6 bases for J; bases not matched to a gene: 5. The CDR3 is 15 amino acids. Here the CDR3 DNA reads TGCGCCAGCAGTGCTAGCGGGGGGTACACCAATGAGCAGTTCTTC. This sequence encodes CASSASGGYTNEQFF.

This clonotype came up many times. The chain has TRBV18 and TRBJ2-3; the D gene could be TRBD1 or TRBD2 (5 bases each). Trimming took 3 bases from V and 7 from J, leaving 23 bases between them. The CDR3 has 17 amino acids. CDR1 is KGHSH and CDR2 is LQKENI in the germline V gene. CDR3 nucleotides: TGTGCCAGCTCACCGTTTAGTGGACCCTTAGGGACGAATACGCAGTATTTT. Residues: CASSPFSGPLGTNTQYF.

The chain couples TRBV7-3 to TRBJ2-5; D remains ambiguous. The ends were cut back, 5 bases at V and 5 bases at J, with 18 bases in the middle. Germline CDR1 is SGHTA and CDR2 is FQGTGA. This CDR3 is 15 amino acids long. DNA for the CDR3: TGTGCCAGCAGCCTGGGGATTGGGCCAAAGGAGACCCAGTACTTC. Translated: CASSLGIGPKETQYF.

This clonotype is medium-sized. The chain couples TRBV5-4 to TRBJ2-5; 7 nucleotides match TRBD2. This CDR3 is 15 amino acids long. Germline V gives CDR1 SGHNT, CDR2 YYREEE (reference sequence). The V segment lost 0 bases and the J segment 4 bases; nucleotides outside the gene matches: 6. CDR3 sequence reads: CASSLGLAVGETQYF. The CDR3 DNA follows: TGTGCCAGCAGCTTGGGCCTAGCGGTGGGAGAGACCCAGTACTTC.

This clonotype was seen at least ten times. The chain is built from TRBV6-5 and TRBJ1-1, with D unresolved. The germline V and J ends were trimmed by 6 bases and 1 base, with 9 bases remaining between them. Germline values: CDR1 MNHEY, CDR2 SVGAGI. The CDR3 has 13 amino acids. CDR3 sequence (DNA): TGTGCCAGCAGGTGGGTAGCGAACACTGAAGCTTTCTTT. Translating it yields CASRWVANTEAFF.

This clonotype turned up a few times. The rearrangement links TRBV18 to TRBJ2-7, with 10 bases that match TRBD1. The CDR3 length is 14 residues. The trim removed 4 bases at V and 3 bases at J, leaving 3 bases unmatched. CDR1 and CDR2 from the germline V gene are KGHSH and LQKENI. CDR3 sequence (DNA): TGTGCCAGCTCACAGGGGACAGGGGACTACGAGCAGTACTTC. Amino acid sequence: CASSQGTGDYEQYF.

This clonotype counts as medium-sized. The chain combines TRBV29-1 with TRBJ2-1; TRBD1 agrees at 10 bases. CDR3 length: 12 residues. The V gene end was trimmed by 7 bases and the J gene end by 6 bases; junction bases not matched to a gene: 3. From germline, CDR1 is SQVTM and CDR2 ANQGSEA. In DNA, the CDR3 is TGCAGCGGCGGACAGGGGGGCAATGAGCAGTTCTTC. Its translation: CSGGQGGNEQFF.

This clonotype was seen at least ten times. The chain combines TRBV6-1 with TRBJ1-5, with 8 bases lining up with TRBD1. V shed 6 bases and J 5 bases; nucleotides not matched to a gene: 15. Germline CDR1 and CDR2: MNHNS and SASEGT. The CDR3 loop spans 17 amino acids. CDR3 in amino acids: CASRSTTDRAGYQPQHF. The CDR3 coding sequence is TGTGCCAGCAGAAGTACGACGGACAGGGCGGGGTATCAGCCCCAGCATTTT.